This entry is about one TCR beta chain. Its specificity is unknown. The data derive from a study of T-cell memory formation after mild COVID-19. Study summary: TCR clusters showed largely donor specificity. Findings and caveats of the study: Contracting clones from day 15 to 85 had balanced CD4/CD8; later expanders favoured CD4+. Pre-infection memory already had some responding clones, implying cross-reactive memory joined. Shrinking CD4+ clones resided mostly in CM and EM, and CD8+ ones in EMRA.

TCRdb fed the 5' RACE reads into MiXCR, producing one record per CDR3 protein. Among around 130,000 distinct CDR3 sequences listed, approximately 15% were seen once. Between the trimmed V and J ends, which lost 1 base and 11 bases, there was a span of 20 bases. This CDR3 comprises 15 residues. Germline CDR1 reads SEHNR; CDR2 reads FQNEAQ (reference sequence). Sequenced: PBMCs or a T cell subset sorted from them (not recorded which). The chain recombines TRBV7-9 with TRBJ1-1, with unresolved D. The source is a man aged 18 to 30 who had mild COVID-19 (a few samples of this study predate the infection). Cell type and time point are not known. CDR3 DNA: TGTGCCAGCAGCTTAGTACCCGGGCCGAAACCTCAGGCTTTCTTT. It codes for CASSLVPGPKPQAFF.